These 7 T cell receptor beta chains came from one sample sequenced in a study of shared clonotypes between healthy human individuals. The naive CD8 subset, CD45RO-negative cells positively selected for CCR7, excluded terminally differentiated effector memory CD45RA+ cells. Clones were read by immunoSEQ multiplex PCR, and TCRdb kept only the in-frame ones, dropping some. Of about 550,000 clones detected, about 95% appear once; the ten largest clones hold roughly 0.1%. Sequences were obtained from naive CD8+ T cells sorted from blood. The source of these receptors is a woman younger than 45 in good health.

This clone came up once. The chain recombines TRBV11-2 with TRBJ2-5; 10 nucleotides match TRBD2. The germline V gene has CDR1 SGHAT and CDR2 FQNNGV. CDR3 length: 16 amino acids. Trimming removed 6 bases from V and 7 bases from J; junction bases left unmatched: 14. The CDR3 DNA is TGTGCCAGCAGGATGACTGAAGCGGGAGGGTGGGTGACCCAGTACTTC. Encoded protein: CASRMTEAGGWVTQYF.

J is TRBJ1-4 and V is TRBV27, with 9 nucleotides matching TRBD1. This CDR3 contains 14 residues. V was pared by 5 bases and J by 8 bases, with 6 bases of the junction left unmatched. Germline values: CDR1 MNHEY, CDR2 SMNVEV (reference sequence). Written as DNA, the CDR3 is TGTGCCAGCAGTCCCGGACAGGGGAAGGAAAAACTGTTTTTT. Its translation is CASSPGQGKEKLFF.

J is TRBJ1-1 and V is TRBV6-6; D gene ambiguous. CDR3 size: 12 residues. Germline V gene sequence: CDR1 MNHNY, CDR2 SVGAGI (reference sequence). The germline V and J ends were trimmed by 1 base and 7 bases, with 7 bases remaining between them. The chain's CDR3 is CASSYLLFEAFF. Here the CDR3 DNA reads TGTGCCAGCAGTTACTTACTGTTTGAAGCTTTCTTT.

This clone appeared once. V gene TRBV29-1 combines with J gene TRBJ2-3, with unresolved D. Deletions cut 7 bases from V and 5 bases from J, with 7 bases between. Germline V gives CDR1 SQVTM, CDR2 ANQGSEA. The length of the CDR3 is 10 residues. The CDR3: CSATEDTQYF. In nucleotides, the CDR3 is TGCAGCGCGACGGAAGATACGCAGTATTTT.

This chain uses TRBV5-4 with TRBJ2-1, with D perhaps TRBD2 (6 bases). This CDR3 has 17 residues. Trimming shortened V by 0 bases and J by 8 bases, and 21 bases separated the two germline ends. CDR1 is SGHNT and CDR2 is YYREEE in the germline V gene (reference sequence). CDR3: CASSLGFGGAWEDEQFF. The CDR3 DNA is TGTGCCAGCAGCTTGGGGTTCGGGGGAGCATGGGAGGATGAGCAGTTCTTC.

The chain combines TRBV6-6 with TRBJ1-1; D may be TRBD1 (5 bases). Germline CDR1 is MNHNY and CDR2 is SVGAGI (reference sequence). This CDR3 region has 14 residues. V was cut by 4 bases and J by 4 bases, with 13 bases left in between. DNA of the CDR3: TGTGCCAGCAGTTCCCCGGGAGGGGTCACTGAAGCTTTCTTT. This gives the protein CASSSPGGVTEAFF.

CDR3 nucleotide sequence: TGTGCCAGCAGTCTCTTCGGGAGCTCCTACGAGCAGTACTTC. Translated, it gives CASSLFGSSYEQYF. This rearrangement joins TRBV6-5 to TRBJ2-7, with D perhaps matching TRBD2 (6 bases). In germline, CDR1 is MNHEY, CDR2 SVGAGI. The CDR3 contains 14 residues. V lost 5 bases and J 0 bases, leaving 11 bases between the germline ends.